Here is one TCR beta chain with its context. Treatment indicated: randomized to nivolumab then ipilimumab (arm A) or the reverse (arm B). Sorted cells were live CD3+CD8+, lacking CD19 and CD56, from PBMCs. These data come from a study of sequential checkpoint blockade in melanoma. As for the study in general: After both sequences, patients received maintenance nivolumab.

This CDR3 comprises 16 residues. Germline CDR1 is MGHRA and CDR2 is YSYEKL. V was trimmed by 2 bases and J by 2 bases, leaving 16 bases between them. This table comes from immunoSEQ multiplex PCR, and its TCRdb copy is limited to in-frame clones, with some not included. The sample has around 16,000 clones; 65% to 80% are singletons. The source is a human donor with melanoma. The chain has TRBV4-1 and TRBJ2-7, with unresolved D. The sequencing used CD8+ T cells sorted from blood (inferred from file names), collected from a patient given nivolumab and ipilimumab in sequence. In DNA, the CDR3 is TGCGCCAGCAGCCAAAGTGCCACAGCCCGAACCTACGAGCAGTACTTC. Its translation is CASSQSATARTYEQYF.